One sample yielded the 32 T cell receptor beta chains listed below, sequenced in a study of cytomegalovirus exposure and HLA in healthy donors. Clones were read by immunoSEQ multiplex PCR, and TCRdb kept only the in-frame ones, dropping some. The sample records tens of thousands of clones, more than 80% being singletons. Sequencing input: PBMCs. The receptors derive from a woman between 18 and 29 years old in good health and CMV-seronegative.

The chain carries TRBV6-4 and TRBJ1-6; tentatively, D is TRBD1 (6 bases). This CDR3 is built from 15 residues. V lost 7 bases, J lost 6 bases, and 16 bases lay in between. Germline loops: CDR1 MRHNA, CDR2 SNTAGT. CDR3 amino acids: CASTTDPQGNSPLHF. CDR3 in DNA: TGTGCCAGCACCACGGACCCACAGGGTAATTCACCCCTCCACTTT.

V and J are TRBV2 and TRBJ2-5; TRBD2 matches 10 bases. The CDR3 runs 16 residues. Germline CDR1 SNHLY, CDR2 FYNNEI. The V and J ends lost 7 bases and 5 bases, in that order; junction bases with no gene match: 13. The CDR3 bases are TGTGCCAGCACTCCGGGGGTAGCGGGGGGTATGGAGACCCAGTACTTC. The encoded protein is CASTPGVAGGMETQYF.

The CDR3 DNA sequence: TGCGCCAGCAGCTTGGAAAACAGCCATAATTCACCCCTCCACTTT. Amino acid sequence: CASSLENSHNSPLHF. The V call is TRBV5-1, the J call TRBJ1-6, with D uncertain. Trimming removed 0 bases at V and 5 bases at J, with 9 bases between. In germline, CDR1 is SGHRS, CDR2 YFSETQ. There are 15 residues in the CDR3.

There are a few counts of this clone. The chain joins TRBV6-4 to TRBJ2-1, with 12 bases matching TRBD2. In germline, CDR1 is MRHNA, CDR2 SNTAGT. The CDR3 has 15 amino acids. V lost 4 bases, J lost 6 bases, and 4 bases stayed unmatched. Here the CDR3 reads CASSASGGAGNEQFF. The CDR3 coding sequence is TGTGCCAGCAGTGCTAGCGGGGGGGCCGGCAATGAGCAGTTCTTC.

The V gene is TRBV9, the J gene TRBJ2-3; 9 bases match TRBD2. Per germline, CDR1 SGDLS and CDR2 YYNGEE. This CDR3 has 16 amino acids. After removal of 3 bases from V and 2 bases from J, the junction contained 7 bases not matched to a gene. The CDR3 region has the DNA TGTGCCAGCAGCGAGAACCTAGCGGGATCCACAGATACGCAGTATTTT. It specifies CASSENLAGSTDTQYF.

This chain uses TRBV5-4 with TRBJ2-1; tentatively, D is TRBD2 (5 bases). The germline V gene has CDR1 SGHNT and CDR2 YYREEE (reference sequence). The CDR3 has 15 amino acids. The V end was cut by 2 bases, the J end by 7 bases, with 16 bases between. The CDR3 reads CASSFYKAGINEQFF. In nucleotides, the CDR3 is TGTGCCAGCAGCTTTTACAAGGCGGGTATAAATGAGCAGTTCTTC. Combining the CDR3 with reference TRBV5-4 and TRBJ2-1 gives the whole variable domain ETGVTQSPTHLIKTRGQQVTLRCSSQSGHNTVSWYQQALGQGPQFIFQYYREEENGRGNFPPRFSGLQFPNYSSELNVNALELDDSALYLCASSFYKAGINEQFFGPGTRLTVL.

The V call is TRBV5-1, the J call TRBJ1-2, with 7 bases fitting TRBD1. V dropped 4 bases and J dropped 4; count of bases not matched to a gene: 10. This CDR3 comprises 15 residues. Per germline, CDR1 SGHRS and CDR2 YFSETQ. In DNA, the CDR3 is TGCGCCAGCAGCGACGAGACAGGGATAAGCTATGGCTACACCTTC. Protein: CASSDETGISYGYTF. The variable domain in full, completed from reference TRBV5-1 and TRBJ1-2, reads KAGVTQTPRYLIKTRGQQVTLSCSPISGHRSVSWYQQTPGQGLQFLFEYFSETQRNKGNFPGRFSGRQFSNSRSEMNVSTLELGDSALYLCASSDETGISYGYTFGSGTRLTVV.

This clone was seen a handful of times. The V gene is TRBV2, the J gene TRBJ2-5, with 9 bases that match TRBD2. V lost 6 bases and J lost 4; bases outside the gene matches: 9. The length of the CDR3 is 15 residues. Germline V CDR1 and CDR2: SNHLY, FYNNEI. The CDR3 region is CASSWAGTSIETQYF. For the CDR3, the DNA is TGTGCCAGCAGCTGGGCCGGGACTAGCATAGAGACCCAGTACTTC.

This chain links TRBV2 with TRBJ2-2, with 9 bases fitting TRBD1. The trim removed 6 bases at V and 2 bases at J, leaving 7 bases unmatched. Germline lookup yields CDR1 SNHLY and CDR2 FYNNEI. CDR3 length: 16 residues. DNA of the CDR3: TGTGCCAGCAGCCAAGGACAGGGGCACAACACCGGGGAGCTGTTTTTT. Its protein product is CASSQGQGHNTGELFF.

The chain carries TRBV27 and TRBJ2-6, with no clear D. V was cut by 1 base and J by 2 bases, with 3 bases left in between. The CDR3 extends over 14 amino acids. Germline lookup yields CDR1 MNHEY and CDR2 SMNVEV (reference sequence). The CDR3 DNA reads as TGTGCCAGCAGTTTATGGCCTGGGGCCAACGTCCTGACTTTC. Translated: CASSLWPGANVLTF. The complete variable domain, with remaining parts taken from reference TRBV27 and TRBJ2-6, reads EAQVTQNPRYLITVTGKKLTVTCSQNMNHEYMSWYRQDPGLGLRQIYYSMNVEVTDKGDVPEGYKVSRKEKRNFPLILESPSPNQTSLYFCASSLWPGANVLTFGAGSRLTVL.

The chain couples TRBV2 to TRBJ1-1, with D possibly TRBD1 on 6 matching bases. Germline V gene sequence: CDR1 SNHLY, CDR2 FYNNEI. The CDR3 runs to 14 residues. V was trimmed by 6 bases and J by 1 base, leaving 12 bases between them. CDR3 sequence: CASSLMTGNTEAFF. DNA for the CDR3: TGTGCCAGCAGCTTAATGACAGGGAACACTGAAGCTTTCTTT.

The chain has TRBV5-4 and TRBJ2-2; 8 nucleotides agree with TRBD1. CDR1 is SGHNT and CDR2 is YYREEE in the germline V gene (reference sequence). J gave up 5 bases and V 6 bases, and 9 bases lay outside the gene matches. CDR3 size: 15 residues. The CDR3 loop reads CASKPDREKTGELFF. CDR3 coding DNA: TGTGCCAGCAAACCGGACAGGGAGAAGACCGGGGAGCTGTTTTTT. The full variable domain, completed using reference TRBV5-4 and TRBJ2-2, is ETGVTQSPTHLIKTRGQQVTLRCSSQSGHNTVSWYQQALGQGPQFIFQYYREEENGRGNFPPRFSGLQFPNYSSELNVNALELDDSALYLCASKPDREKTGELFFGEGSRLTVL.

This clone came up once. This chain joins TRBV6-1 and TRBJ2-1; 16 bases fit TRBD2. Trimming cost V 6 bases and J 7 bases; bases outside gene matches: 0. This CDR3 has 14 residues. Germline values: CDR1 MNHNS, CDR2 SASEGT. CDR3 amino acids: CASRGLAGGNEQFF. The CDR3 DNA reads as TGTGCCAGCAGGGGACTAGCGGGAGGGAATGAGCAGTTCTTC.

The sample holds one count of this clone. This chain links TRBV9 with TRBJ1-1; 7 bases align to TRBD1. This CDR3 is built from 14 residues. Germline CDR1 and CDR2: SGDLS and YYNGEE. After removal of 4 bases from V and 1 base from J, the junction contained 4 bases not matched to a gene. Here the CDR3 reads CASSRRTGNTEAFF. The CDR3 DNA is TGTGCCAGCAGCAGACGGACAGGGAACACTGAAGCTTTCTTT.

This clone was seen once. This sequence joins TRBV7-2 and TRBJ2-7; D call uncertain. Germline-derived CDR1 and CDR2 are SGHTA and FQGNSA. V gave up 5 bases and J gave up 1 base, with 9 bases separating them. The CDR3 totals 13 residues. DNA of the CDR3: TGTGCCAGCAGCCCCCGGTCTTCCTACGAGCAGTACTTC. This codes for CASSPRSSYEQYF.

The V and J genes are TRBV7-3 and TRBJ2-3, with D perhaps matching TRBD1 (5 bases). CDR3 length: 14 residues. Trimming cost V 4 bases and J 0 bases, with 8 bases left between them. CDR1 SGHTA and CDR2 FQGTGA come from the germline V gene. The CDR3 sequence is CASSSDISTDTQYF. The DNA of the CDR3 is TGTGCCAGCAGCTCGGACATTAGCACAGATACGCAGTATTTT.

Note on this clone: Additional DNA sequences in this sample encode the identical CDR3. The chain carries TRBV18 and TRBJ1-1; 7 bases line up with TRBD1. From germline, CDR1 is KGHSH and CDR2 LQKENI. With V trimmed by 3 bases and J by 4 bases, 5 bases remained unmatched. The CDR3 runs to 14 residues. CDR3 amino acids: CASSPAGGGTEAFF. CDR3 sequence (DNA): TGTGCCAGCTCACCGGCAGGGGGAGGCACTGAAGCTTTCTTT.

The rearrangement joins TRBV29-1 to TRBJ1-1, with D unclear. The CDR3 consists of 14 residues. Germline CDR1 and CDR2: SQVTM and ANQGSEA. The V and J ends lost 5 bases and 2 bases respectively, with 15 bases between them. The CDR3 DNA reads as TGCAGCGTTTTAGGATTGGGCTTCAACACTGAAGCTTTCTTT. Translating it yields CSVLGLGFNTEAFF.

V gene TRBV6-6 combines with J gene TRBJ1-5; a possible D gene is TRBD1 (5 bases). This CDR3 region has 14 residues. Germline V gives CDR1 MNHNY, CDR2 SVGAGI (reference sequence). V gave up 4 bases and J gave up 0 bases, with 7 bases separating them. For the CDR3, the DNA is TGTGCCAGCAGTTGGGGGGATAGCAATCAGCCCCAGCATTTT. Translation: CASSWGDSNQPQHF.

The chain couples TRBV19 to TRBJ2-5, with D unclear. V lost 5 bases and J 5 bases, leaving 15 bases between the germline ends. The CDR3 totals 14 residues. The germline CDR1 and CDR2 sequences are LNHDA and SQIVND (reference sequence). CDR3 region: CASSYEWRSETQYF. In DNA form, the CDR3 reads TGTGCCAGTAGTTACGAATGGCGGAGCGAGACCCAGTACTTC.

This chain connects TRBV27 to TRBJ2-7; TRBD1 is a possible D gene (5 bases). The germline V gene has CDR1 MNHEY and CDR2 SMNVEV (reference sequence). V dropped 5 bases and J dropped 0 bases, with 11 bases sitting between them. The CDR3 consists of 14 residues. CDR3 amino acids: CASSNNRNSYEQYF. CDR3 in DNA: TGTGCCAGCAGTAATAACAGGAACTCCTACGAGCAGTACTTC.

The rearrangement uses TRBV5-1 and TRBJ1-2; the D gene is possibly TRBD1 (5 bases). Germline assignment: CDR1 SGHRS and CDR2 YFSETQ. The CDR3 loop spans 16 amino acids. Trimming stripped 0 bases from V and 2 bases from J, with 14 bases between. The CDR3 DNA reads TGCGCCAGCAGCTTGGGACAGCCCGGGCCGAACTATGGCTACACCTTC. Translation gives CASSLGQPGPNYGYTF.

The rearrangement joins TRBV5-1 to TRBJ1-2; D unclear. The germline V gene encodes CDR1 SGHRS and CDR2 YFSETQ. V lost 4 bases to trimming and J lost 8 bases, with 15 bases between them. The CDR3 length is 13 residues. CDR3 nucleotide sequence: TGCGCCAGCAGCCGGTCGTTATTTGAGGGCTACACCTTC. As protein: CASSRSLFEGYTF.

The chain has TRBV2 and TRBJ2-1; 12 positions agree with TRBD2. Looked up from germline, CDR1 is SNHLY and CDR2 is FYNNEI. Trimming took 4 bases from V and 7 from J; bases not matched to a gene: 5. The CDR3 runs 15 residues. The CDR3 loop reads CASSATSGGWNEQFF. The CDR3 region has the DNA TGTGCCAGCAGTGCGACTAGCGGGGGATGGAATGAGCAGTTCTTC.

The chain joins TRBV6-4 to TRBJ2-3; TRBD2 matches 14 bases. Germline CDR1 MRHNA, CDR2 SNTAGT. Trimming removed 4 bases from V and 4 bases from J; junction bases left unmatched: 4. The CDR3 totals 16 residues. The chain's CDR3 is CASSVGTSGSSDTQYF. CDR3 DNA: TGTGCCAGCAGTGTGGGGACTAGCGGGAGTTCAGATACGCAGTATTTT.

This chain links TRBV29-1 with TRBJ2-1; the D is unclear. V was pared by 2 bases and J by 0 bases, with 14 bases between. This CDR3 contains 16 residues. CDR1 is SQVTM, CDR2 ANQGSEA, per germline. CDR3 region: CSVEKQTPSSYNEQFF. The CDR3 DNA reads TGCAGCGTTGAAAAGCAGACTCCTAGCTCCTACAATGAGCAGTTCTTC.

The CDR3 bases are TGTGCCAGCAGGGGGACAGGGACGGTCACTGAAGCTTTCTTT. The encoded protein is CASRGTGTVTEAFF. The rearrangement links TRBV6-5 to TRBJ1-1; TRBD1 agrees at 9 bases. CDR1 and CDR2 (germline): MNHEY, SVGAGI. Unmatched junction bases numbered 6, after V lost 6 bases and J lost 4 bases. This CDR3 comprises 14 residues.

The DNA of the CDR3 is TGTGCCAGCAGCGCCTCGGGGGGCCATGGGGCCAACGTCCTGACTTTC. Translation gives CASSASGGHGANVLTF. The chain carries TRBV9 and TRBJ2-6; tentatively, D is TRBD2 (7 bases). The CDR3 spans 16 residues. In germline, CDR1 is SGDLS, CDR2 YYNGEE. The V end lost 3 bases, the J end lost 3 bases, and 13 bases lay between the germline ends. The variable domain in full, with the rest retrieved from reference TRBV9 and TRBJ2-6, is DSGVTQTPKHLITATGQRVTLRCSPRSGDLSVYWYQQSLDQGLQFLIQYYNGEERAKGNILERFSAQQFPDLHSELNLSSLELGDSALYFCASSASGGHGANVLTFGAGSRLTVL.

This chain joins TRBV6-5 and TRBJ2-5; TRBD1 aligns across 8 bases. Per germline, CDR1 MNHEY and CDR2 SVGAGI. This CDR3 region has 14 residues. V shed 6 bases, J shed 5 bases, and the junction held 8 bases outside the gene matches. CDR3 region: CASRAAGGRETQYF. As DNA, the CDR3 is TGTGCCAGCAGAGCCGCAGGGGGCAGGGAGACCCAGTACTTC.

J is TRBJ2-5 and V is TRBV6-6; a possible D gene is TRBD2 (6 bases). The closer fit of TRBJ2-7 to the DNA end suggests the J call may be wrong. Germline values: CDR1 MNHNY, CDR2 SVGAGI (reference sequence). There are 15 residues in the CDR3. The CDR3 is CASRGYGGGGYEQYF. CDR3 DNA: TGTGCCAGCAGAGGATACGGTGGGGGAGGCTACGAGCAGTACTTC.

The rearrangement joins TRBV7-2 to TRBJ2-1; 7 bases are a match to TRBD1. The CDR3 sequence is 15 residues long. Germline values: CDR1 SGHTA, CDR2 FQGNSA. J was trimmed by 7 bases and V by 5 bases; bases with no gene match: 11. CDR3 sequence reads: CASSTDRAGENEQFF. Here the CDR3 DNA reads TGTGCCAGCAGCACCGACAGGGCCGGGGAGAATGAGCAGTTCTTC. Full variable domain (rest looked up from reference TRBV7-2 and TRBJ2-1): GAGVSQSPSNKVTEKGKDVELRCDPISGHTALYWYRQSLGQGLEFLIYFQGNSAPDKSGLPSDRFSAERTGGSVSTLTIQRTQQEDSAVYLCASSTDRAGENEQFFGPGTRLTVL.

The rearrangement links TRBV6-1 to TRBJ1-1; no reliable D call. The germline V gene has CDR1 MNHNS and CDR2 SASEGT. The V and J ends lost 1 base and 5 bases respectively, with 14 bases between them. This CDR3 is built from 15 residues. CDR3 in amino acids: CASSEVSWVGTEAFF. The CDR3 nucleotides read TGTGCCAGCAGTGAAGTGAGCTGGGTCGGGACTGAAGCTTTCTTT.